This T cell receptor beta chain was obtained from a study of T cells in Graves' hyperthyroidism and ophthalmopathy. The overall study: At the time of initial diagnosis and before any treatment, peripheral blood was collected.

Exclusion of patients followed from uncontrolled infection, other autoimmune disease, pregnancy or lactation. Diagnosis relied on clinical symptoms, serum thyroxine and TRAb, thyroid ultrasound and orbital computed tomography. Initially, at the first diagnosis of hyperthyroidism and before any ophthalmopathy symptoms, blood was sampled. The CDR3 sequence is 15 residues long. Germline lookup yields CDR1 DFQATT and CDR2 SNEGSKA (reference sequence). The V gene lost 4 bases and the J gene lost 9 bases, with 24 bases spanning the gap. This clonotype was seen at least ten times. RNA transcripts served as the template for amplifying TCR beta CDR3 regions. The study used the HTBI primer set for a first-round RT-PCR of the TCR CDR3. From the multiplex PCR reads, TCRdb called clonotypes with MiXCR, one entry per CDR3 protein. The sample consists of fewer than 400,000 distinct CDR3 sequences, 15% to 18% of them appearing once.

The V and J genes are TRBV20-1 and TRBJ2-5, with D possibly being TRBD2 (5 bases). The sequenced sample was blood. This clonotype was obtained from a woman under 30 with Graves' hyperthyroidism that later progressed to Graves' ophthalmopathy. CDR3 protein: CSAKGGLARRASQYF. The CDR3 bases are TGCAGTGCTAAGGGCGGTCTAGCTCGACGGGCATCCCAGTACTTC.